The T cell receptor (beta chain) under discussion was sequenced for a study of cytomegalovirus exposure and HLA in healthy donors. Germline V lookup: CDR1 SGHTA, CDR2 FQGNSA. This CDR3 has 12 amino acids. V shed 5 bases and J shed 5 bases, with 9 bases lying between them. Whole-study findings and limits: The CMV antigen specificity of a few CMV-associated chains was confirmed through in vitro analysis.

Sequenced by immunoSEQ multiplex PCR; TCRdb stores in-frame clones only, minus some. The table lists about 140,000 clones, approximately 84% of them singletons. Remarks on this clone: The antigen is undetermined.

The receptor comes from a man aged 30 to 39 in good health and CMV-seropositive. What was sequenced was PBMCs. V and J are TRBV7-2 and TRBJ2-5, with D tentatively TRBD2 (6 bases). The CDR3 reads CASSGEAETQYF. CDR3 DNA: TGTGCCAGCAGCGGGGAGGCGGAGACCCAGTACTTC.